A single sample gave rise to the 10 T cell receptor beta chains below, sequenced in a study of CD8 T cells in ankylosing spondylitis (dated by TCRdb to about 2017). Libraries were built with 5' RACE. The sequencer listed for this sample is Illumina MiSeq. Clones were called with MiXCR by TCRdb after fastp trimmed the public reads at Q25, and only in-frame beta chains were retained. Duplicate CDR3 protein sequences are folded into a single record with the most common DNA and genes. Present in this sample are around 25,000 distinct CDR3 sequences, 10% to 15% of which were seen just once. The ten most abundant clones make up under 40% of the sample. Sequenced: blood. Source of these receptors: a male donor with ankylosing spondylitis or in good health (not recorded which).

At least ten counts were recorded for this clonotype. The V and J genes are TRBV7-2 and TRBJ2-2; possible D gene TRBD1, 5 bases. This CDR3 has 16 amino acids. CDR1 is SGHTA, CDR2 FQGNSA, per germline. The V end lost 1 base, the J end lost 2 bases, and 11 bases lay between the germline ends. The CDR3 spells CASSLEGALNTGELFF. CDR3 in DNA: TGTGCCAGCAGCTTAGAAGGGGCCCTAAACACCGGGGAGCTGTTTTTT.

In its sample, this clonotype was seen many times. V is TRBV20-1 and J is TRBJ2-4; 12 positions match TRBD2. This CDR3 has 18 amino acids. Germline assignment: CDR1 DFQATT and CDR2 SNEGSKA (reference sequence). J gave up 0 bases and V 0 bases, and 6 bases lay outside the gene matches. CDR3 amino acids: CSARDPWTSGTAKNIQYF. The CDR3, as DNA: TGCAGTGCTAGAGATCCATGGACTAGCGGGACAGCCAAAAACATTCAGTACTTC.

The V and J genes are TRBV20-1 and TRBJ2-1, with 14 bases identical to TRBD2. The germline CDR1 and CDR2 sequences are DFQATT and SNEGSKA (reference sequence). The CDR3 runs 15 residues. V lost 6 bases to trimming and J lost 6 bases; unmatched junction nucleotides: 7. CDR3 DNA sequence: TGCAGTGCGATCACCGGGACTAGCGGGAGCAATGAGCAGTTCTTC. Translation: CSAITGTSGSNEQFF.

In this sample, this clonotype turned up a few times. The V and J genes are TRBV7-9 and TRBJ2-2, with 10 bases matching TRBD1. The CDR3 has 16 residues. Germline lookup yields CDR1 SEHNR and CDR2 FQNEAQ (reference sequence). Germline trimming cut 4 bases from V and 1 base from J; bases unmatched to any gene: 3. The CDR3, as DNA: TGTGCCAGCAGCTCCAGGACAGGGGGGAACACCGGGGAGCTGTTTTTT. It yields the protein CASSSRTGGNTGELFF.

The sample holds many counts of this clonotype. J is TRBJ2-3 and V is TRBV7-8; 14 bases line up with TRBD2. The CDR3 has 17 residues. Germline trimming cut 5 bases from V and 5 bases from J; bases unmatched to any gene: 9. Germline CDR1 and CDR2: SGHVS and FQNEAQ. This CDR3 reads CASSRGTSGGSKDTQYF. The CDR3 region has the DNA TGTGCCAGCAGCCGAGGGACTAGCGGGGGCAGTAAAGATACGCAGTATTTT.

The chain couples TRBV29-1 to TRBJ2-7; 7 nucleotides align to TRBD2. In germline, CDR1 is SQVTM, CDR2 ANQGSEA. The CDR3 covers 13 residues. V was clipped by 6 bases and J by 3 bases; unmatched bases: 8. The CDR3 nucleotides read TGCAGCGTAGCTCCAAGCGGGATCTACGAGCAGTACTTC. It encodes CSVAPSGIYEQYF.

This clonotype has only one observation. V usage is TRBV29-1 and J usage is TRBJ1-2, with D maybe TRBD1 (5 bases). Germline V gives CDR1 SQVTM, CDR2 ANQGSEA. V was pared by 2 bases and J by 4 bases, with 11 bases between. CDR3 length: 13 amino acids. CDR3 residues: CSVEKGPVYGYTF. The DNA for the CDR3 is TGCAGCGTTGAAAAGGGGCCGGTCTATGGCTACACCTTC.

The chain combines TRBV15 with TRBJ2-2, with a weak D call TRBD1 (5 bases). The V gene's germline CDR1 is LNHNV and CDR2 YYDKDF (reference sequence). Trimming removed 4 bases at V and 16 bases at J, with 19 bases between. This CDR3 contains 13 residues. The CDR3 reads CATSKTISDTEFF. In DNA, the CDR3 is TGTGCCACCAGCAAGACGATATCGGACACGGAGTTTTTT.

This clonotype came up a few times. J is TRBJ2-3 and V is TRBV7-9; D is unresolved. Trimming pared 2 bases from V and 1 base from J, leaving 10 bases between. In germline, CDR1 is SEHNR, CDR2 FQNEAQ (reference sequence). The CDR3 consists of 15 residues. The CDR3 spells CASSLSIAGTDTQYF. CDR3 nucleotide sequence: TGTGCCAGCAGCTTATCGATCGCAGGCACAGATACGCAGTATTTT.

The chain joins TRBV6-5 to TRBJ2-2, with 9 positions matching TRBD1. The CDR3 extends over 17 amino acids. J was trimmed by 5 bases and V by 5 bases; bases with no gene match: 12. CDR1 MNHEY and CDR2 SVGAGI come from the germline V gene. The chain's CDR3 is CASSSTGGARGTGELFF. For the CDR3, the DNA is TGTGCCAGCAGTAGCACAGGGGGCGCACGAGGGACCGGGGAGCTGTTTTTT.